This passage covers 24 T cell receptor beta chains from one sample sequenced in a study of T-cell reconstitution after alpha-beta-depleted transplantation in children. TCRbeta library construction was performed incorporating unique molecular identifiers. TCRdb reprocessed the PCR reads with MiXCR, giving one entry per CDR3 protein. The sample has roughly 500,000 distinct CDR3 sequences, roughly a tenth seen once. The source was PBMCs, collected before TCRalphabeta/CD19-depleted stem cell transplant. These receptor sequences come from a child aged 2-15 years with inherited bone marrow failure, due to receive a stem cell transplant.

The DNA for the CDR3 is TGCAGTGCTGCGTTCTCGAGGGGTTACGAGCAGTACTTC. Its protein product is CSAAFSRGYEQYF. V and J are TRBV20-1 and TRBJ2-7; D could derive from TRBD1 or TRBD2 (5 bases each). Trimming stripped 5 bases from V and 4 bases from J, with 15 bases between. CDR1 is DFQATT and CDR2 is SNEGSKA in the germline V gene (reference sequence). The CDR3 spans 13 residues.

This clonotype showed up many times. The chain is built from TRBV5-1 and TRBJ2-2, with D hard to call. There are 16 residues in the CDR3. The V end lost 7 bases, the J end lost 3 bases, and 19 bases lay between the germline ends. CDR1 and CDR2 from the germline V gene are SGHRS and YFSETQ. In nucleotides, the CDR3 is TGCGCCAGCGGGGTTCCCCCCAGTGGGGACACCGGGGAGCTGTTTTTT. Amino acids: CASGVPPSGDTGELFF.

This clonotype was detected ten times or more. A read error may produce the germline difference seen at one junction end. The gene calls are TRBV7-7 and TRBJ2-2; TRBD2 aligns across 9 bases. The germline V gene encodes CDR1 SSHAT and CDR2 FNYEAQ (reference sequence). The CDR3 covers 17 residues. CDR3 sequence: CASSEGSLAGNTGELFF. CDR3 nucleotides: TGTGCTAGCAGCGAGGGGAGCCTAGCGGGAAACACCGGGGAGCTGTTTTTT. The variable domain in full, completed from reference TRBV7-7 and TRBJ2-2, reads GAGVSQSPRYKVTKRGQDVTLRCDPISSHATLYWYQQALGQGPEFLTYFNYEAQPDKSGLPSDRFSAERPEGSISTLTIQRTEQRDSAMYRCASSEGSLAGNTGELFFGEGSRLTVL.

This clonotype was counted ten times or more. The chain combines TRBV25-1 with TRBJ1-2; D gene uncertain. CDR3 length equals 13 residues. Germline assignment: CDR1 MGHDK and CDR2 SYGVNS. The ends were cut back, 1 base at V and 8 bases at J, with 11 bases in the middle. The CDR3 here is CASSEFGVVGYTF. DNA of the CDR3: TGTGCCAGCAGTGAATTCGGTGTGGTGGGCTACACCTTC.

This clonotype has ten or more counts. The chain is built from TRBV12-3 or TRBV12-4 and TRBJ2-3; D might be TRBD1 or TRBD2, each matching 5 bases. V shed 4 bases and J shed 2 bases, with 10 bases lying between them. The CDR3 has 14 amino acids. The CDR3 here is CASSWGRDTDTQYF. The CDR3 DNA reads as TGTGCCAGCAGTTGGGGACGGGACACAGATACGCAGTATTTT.

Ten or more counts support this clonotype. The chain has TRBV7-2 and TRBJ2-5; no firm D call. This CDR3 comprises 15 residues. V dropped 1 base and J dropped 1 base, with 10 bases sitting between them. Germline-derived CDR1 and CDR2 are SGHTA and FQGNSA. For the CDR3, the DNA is TGTGCCAGCAGCTTAGTGGTCGGCTTCCAAGAGACCCAGTACTTC. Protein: CASSLVVGFQETQYF. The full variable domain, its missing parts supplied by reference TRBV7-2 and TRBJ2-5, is GAGVSQSPSNKVTEKGKDVELRCDPISGHTALYWYRQSLGQGLEFLIYFQGNSAPDKSGLPSDRFSAERTGGSVSTLTIQRTQQEDSAVYLCASSLVVGFQETQYFGPGTRLLVL.

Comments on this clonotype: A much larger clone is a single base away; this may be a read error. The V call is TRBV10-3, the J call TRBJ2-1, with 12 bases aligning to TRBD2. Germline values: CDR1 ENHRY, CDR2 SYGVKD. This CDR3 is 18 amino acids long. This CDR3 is CAISESLAGGPSCNEQFF. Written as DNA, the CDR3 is TGTGCCATCAGTGAATCGCTAGCGGGAGGGCCCTCCTGCAATGAGCAGTTCTTC.

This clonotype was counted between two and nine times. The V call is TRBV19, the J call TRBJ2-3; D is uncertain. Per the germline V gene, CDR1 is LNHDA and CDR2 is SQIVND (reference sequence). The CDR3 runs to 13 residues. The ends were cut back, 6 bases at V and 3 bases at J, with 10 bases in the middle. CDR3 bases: TGTGCCAGTAGGCTGGGGATTACAGATACGCAGTATTTT. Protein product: CASRLGITDTQYF. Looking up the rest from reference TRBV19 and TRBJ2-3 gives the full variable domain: DGGITQSPKYLFRKEGQNVTLSCEQNLNHDAMYWYRQDPGQGLRLIYYSQIVNDFQKGDIAEGYSVSREKKESFPLTVTSAQKNPTAFYLCASRLGITDTQYFGPGTRLTVL.

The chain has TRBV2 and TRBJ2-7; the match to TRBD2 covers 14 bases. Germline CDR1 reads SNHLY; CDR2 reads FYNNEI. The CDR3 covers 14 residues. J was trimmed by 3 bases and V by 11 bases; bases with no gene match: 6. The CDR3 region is CAGRLAGGNYEQYF. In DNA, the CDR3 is TGTGCCGGAAGACTAGCGGGAGGGAACTACGAGCAGTACTTC. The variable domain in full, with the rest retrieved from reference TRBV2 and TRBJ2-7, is EPEVTQTPSHQVTQMGQEVILRCVPISNHLYFYWYRQILGQKVEFLVSFYNNEISEKSEIFDDQFSVERPDGSNFTLKIRSTKLEDSAMYFCAGRLAGGNYEQYFGPGTRLTVT.

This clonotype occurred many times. The CDR3 nucleotides are TGTGCCAGCAGCCAAGATGGGACTAGCGGCACCTACGAGCAGTACTTC. It codes for CASSQDGTSGTYEQYF. The rearrangement uses TRBV3-1 and TRBJ2-7, with 11 positions matching TRBD2. Trimming took 0 bases from V and 2 from J; bases not matched to a gene: 3. CDR3 length: 16 residues. The V gene's germline CDR1 is LGHDT and CDR2 YNNKEL (reference sequence).

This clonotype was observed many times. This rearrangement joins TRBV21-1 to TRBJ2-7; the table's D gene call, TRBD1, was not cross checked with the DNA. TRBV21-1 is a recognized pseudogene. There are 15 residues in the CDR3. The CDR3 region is CASSKESMGVYEQYF. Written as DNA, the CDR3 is TGTGCCAGCAGCAAAGAGTCCATGGGCGTTTACGAGCAGTACTTC.

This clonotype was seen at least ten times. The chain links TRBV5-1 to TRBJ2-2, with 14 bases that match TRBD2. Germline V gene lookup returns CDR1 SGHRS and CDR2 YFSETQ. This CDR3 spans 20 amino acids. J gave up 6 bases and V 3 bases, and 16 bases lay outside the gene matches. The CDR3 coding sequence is TGCGCCAGCAGCTCACGAACTCAGACTAGCGGGAGGGCCAAGGCCGGGGAGCTGTTTTTT. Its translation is CASSSRTQTSGRAKAGELFF.

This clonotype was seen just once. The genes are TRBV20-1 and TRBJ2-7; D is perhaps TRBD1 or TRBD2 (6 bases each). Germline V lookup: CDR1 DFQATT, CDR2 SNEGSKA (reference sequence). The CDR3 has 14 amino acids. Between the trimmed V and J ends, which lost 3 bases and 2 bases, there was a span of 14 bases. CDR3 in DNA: TGCAGTGCTAGTCTCGGGGGCGCGCCCTACGAGCAGTACTTC. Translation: CSASLGGAPYEQYF.

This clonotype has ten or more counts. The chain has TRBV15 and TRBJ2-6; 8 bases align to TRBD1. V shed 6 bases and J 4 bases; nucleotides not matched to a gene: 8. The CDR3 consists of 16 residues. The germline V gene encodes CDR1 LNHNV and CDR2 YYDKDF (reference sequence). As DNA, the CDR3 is TGTGCCACCAGTCCAGACAGGGGTAGCGGGGCCAACGTCCTGACTTTC. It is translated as CATSPDRGSGANVLTF.

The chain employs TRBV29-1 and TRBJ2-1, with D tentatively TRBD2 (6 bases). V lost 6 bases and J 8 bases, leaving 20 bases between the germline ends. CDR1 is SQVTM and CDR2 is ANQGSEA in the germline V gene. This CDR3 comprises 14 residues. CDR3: CSVAGLPKIHEQFF. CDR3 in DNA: TGCAGCGTGGCGGGACTCCCAAAAATCCATGAGCAGTTCTTC.

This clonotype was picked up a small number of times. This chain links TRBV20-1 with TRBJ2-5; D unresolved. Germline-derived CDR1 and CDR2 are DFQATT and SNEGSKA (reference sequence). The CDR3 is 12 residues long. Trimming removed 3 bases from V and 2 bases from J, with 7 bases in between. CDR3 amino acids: CSASRAQETQYF. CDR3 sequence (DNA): TGCAGTGCTAGCCGGGCACAAGAGACCCAGTACTTC.

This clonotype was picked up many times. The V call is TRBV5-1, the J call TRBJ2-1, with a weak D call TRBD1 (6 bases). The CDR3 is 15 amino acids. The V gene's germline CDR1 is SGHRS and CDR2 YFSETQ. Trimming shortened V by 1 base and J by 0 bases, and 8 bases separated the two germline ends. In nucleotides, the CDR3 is TGCGCCAGCAGCTTGCAAGGGGGCTCCTACAATGAGCAGTTCTTC. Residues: CASSLQGGSYNEQFF.

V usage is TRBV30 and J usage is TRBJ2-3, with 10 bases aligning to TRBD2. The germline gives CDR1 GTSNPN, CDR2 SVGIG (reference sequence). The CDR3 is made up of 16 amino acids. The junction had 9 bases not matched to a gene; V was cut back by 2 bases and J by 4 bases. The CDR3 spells CAWSSPGLAFPDTQYF. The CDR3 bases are TGTGCCTGGAGTTCACCGGGACTAGCGTTCCCAGATACGCAGTATTTT.

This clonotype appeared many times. CDR3 DNA sequence: TGCGCCAGCAGCAGAGGCCTAGCGGCTAGCTCCTACAATGAGCAGTTCTTC. Translation gives CASSRGLAASSYNEQFF. The V gene is TRBV4-3, the J gene TRBJ2-1; TRBD2 matches 7 bases. There are 17 residues in the CDR3. The ends lost 5 bases at V and 0 bases at J; junction bases unmatched: 10. In germline, CDR1 is LGHNA, CDR2 YSLEER.

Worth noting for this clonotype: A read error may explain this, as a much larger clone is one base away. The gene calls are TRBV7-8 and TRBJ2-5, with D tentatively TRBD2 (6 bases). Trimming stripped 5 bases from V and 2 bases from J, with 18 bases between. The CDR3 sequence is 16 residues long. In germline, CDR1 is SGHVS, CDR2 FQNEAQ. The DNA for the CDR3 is TGTGCCAGCAGCCCCCCGGAGGGTTGGGCACAAGAGACCCAGTACTTC. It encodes CASSPPEGWAQETQYF.

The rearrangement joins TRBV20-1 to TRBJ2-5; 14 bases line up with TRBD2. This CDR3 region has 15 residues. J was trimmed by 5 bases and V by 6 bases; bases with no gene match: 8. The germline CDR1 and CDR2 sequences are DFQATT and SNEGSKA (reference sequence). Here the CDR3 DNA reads TGCAGTGCGGGAGGGACTAGCGGGAGCTCTGAGACCCAGTACTTC. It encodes CSAGGTSGSSETQYF.

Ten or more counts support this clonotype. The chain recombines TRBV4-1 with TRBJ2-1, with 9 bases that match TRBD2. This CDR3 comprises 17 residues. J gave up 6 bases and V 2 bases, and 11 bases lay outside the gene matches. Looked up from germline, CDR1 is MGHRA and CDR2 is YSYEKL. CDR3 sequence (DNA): TGCGCCAGCAGCCAACCCGGTAGAGGCGGGAGGGGCAATGAGCAGTTCTTC. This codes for CASSQPGRGGRGNEQFF.

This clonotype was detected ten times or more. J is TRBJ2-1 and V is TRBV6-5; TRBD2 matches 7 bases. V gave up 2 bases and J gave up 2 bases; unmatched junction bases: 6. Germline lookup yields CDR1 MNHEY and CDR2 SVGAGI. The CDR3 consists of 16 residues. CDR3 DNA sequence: TGTGCCAGCAGTTACGGGGAGCGGGGCGCCTACAATGAGCAGTTCTTC. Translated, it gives CASSYGERGAYNEQFF.

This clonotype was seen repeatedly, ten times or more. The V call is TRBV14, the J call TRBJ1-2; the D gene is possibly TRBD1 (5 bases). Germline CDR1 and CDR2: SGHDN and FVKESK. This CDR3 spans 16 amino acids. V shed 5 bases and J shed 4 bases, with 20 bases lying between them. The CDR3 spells CASSYGTGPRGYGYTF. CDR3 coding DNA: TGTGCCAGCAGCTACGGGACCGGGCCACGGGGCTATGGCTACACCTTC.